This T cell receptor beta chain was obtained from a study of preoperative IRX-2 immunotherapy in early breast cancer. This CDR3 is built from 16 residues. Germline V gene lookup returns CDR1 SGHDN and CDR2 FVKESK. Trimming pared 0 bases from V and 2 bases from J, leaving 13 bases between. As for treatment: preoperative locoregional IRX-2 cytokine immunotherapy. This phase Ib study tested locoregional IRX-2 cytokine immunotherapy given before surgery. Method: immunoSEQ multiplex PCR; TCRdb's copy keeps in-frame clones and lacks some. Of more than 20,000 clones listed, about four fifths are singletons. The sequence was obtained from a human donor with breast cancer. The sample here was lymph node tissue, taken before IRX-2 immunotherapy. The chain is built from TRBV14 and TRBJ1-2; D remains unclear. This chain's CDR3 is CASSQDWGWTNYGYTF. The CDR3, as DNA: TGTGCCAGCAGCCAAGATTGGGGATGGACGAACTATGGCTACACCTTC.